This TCR beta chain was obtained from a study of cytomegalovirus exposure and HLA in healthy donors. The germline CDR1 and CDR2 sequences are SGHKS and YYEKEE (reference sequence). The V end lost 2 bases, the J end lost 0 bases, and 6 bases lay between the germline ends. The CDR3 sequence is 14 residues long. Amplification used 60 Vbeta primers and 13 Jbeta primers. Clones were read by immunoSEQ multiplex PCR, and TCRdb kept only the in-frame ones, dropping some. The profile covers 110,000 to 150,000 clones, with about 70% appearing a single time and under 4.5% taken by the ten largest. The TCR sequence derives from a man in his late teens or twenties in good health and CMV-seronegative. The chain links TRBV5-5 to TRBJ1-3; D unresolved. Source material: PBMCs. CDR3 sequence reads: CASSFTRSGNTIYF. CDR3 bases: TGTGCCAGCAGCTTTACACGCTCTGGAAACACCATATATTTT.